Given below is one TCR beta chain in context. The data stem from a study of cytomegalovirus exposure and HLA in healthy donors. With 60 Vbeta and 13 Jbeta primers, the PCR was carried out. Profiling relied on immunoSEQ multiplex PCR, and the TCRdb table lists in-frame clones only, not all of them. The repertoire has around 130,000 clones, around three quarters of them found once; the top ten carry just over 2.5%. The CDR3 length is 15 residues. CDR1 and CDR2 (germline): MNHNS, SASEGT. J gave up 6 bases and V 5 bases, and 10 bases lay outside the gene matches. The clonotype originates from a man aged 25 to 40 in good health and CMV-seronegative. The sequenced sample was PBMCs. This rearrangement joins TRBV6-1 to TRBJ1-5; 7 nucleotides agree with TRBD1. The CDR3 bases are TGTGCCAGCAGTCCCAACAGGGGAACGAGTCAGCCCCAGCATTTT. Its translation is CASSPNRGTSQPQHF.